This T cell receptor (beta chain) was sequenced in a study of cytomegalovirus exposure and HLA in healthy donors. Study overall: Unique TCR beta sequences numbering 120 million or so came from about 179 million T cells in an earlier analysis. Study-wide points: V- and J-gene trimming of TCR beta was linked (in a later analysis) to a missense DCLRE1C variant.

Turning to this clone: Its target is not known.

Primers included in the PCR were 60 Vbeta and 13 Jbeta primers. Libraries were prepared by immunoSEQ multiplex PCR; TCRdb keeps only in-frame clonotypes and omits some of them. The data show roughly 150,000 clones, approximately 73% seen once. Germline-derived CDR1 and CDR2 are SGHNT and YENEEA. V was cut by 8 bases and J by 2 bases, with 14 bases left in between. CDR3 length: 14 residues. The rearrangement uses TRBV11-3 and TRBJ2-3; tentatively, D is TRBD1 (6 bases). This sequence originates from a man younger than 45 in good health and CMV-seropositive. Sequenced sample: PBMCs. Here the CDR3 reads CASQARGTTDTQYF. CDR3 nucleotides: TGTGCCAGCCAGGCGAGGGGGACCACAGATACGCAGTATTTT.